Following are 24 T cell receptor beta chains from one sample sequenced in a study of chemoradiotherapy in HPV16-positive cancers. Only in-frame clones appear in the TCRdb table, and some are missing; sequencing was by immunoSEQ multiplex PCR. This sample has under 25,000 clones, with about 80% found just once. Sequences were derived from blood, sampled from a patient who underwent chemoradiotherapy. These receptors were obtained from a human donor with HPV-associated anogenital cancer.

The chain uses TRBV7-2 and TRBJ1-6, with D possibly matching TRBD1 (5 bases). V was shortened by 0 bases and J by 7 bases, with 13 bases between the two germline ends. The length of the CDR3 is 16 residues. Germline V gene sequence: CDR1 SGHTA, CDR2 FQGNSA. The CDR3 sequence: CASSLALQGGNSPLHF. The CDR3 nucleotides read TGTGCCAGCAGCTTAGCGTTGCAGGGAGGCAATTCACCCCTCCACTTT.

The CDR3 region has the DNA TGTGCCAGCAGCTTGGTTGGGGGGGAAAACATTCAGTACTTC. Amino acid sequence: CASSLVGGENIQYF. The chain recombines TRBV5-4 with TRBJ2-4; the match to TRBD2 covers 7 bases. This CDR3 contains 14 residues. V dropped 0 bases and J dropped 5; count of bases not matched to a gene: 2. CDR1 and CDR2 from the germline V gene are SGHNT and YYREEE (reference sequence). Drawing the rest from reference TRBV5-4 and TRBJ2-4, the complete variable domain is ETGVTQSPTHLIKTRGQQVTLRCSSQSGHNTVSWYQQALGQGPQFIFQYYREEENGRGNFPPRFSGLQFPNYSSELNVNALELDDSALYLCASSLVGGENIQYFGAGTRLSVL.

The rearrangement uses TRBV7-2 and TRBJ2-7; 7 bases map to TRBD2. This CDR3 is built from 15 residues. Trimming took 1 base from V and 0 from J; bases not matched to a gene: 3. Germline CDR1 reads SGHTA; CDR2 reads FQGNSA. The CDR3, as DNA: TGTGCCAGCAGCTTAGGGGGGGGAAGCTCCTACGAGCAGTACTTC. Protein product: CASSLGGGSSYEQYF.

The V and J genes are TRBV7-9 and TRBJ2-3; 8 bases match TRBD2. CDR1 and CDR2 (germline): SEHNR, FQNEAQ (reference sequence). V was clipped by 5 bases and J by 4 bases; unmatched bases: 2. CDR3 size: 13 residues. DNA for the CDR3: TGTGCCAGCAGCCGGGGGGGGGCAGATACGCAGTATTTT. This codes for CASSRGGADTQYF. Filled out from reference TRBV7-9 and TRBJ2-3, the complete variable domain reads DTGVSQNPRHKITKRGQNVTFRCDPISEHNRLYWYRQTLGQGPEFLTYFQNEAQLEKSRLLSDRFSAERPKGSFSTLEIQRTEQGDSAMYLCASSRGGADTQYFGPGTRLTVL.

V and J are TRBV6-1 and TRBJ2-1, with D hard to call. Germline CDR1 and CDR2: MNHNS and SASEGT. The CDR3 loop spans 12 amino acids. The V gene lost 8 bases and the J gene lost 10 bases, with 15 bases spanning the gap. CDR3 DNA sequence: TGTGCCAGCGGACCCTTAACTTCCGAGCAGTTCTTC. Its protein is CASGPLTSEQFF.

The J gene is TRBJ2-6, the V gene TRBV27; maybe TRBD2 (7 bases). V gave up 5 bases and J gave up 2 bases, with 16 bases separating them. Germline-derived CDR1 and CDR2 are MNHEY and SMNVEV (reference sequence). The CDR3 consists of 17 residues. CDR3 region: CASSPRGRGAGANVLTF. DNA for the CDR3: TGTGCCAGCAGTCCCCGGGGGAGGGGGGCTGGGGCCAACGTCCTGACTTTC.

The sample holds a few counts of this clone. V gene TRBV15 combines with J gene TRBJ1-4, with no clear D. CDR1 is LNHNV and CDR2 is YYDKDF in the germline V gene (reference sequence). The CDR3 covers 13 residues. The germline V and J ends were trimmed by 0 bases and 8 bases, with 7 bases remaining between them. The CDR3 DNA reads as TGTGCCACCAGCAGAGATTATGAGGAAAAACTGTTTTTT. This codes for CATSRDYEEKLFF. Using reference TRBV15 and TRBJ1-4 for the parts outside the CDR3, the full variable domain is DAMVIQNPRYQVTQFGKPVTLSCSQTLNHNVMYWYQQKSSQAPKLLFHYYDKDFNNEADTPDNFQSRRPNTSFCFLDIRSPGLGDTAMYLCATSRDYEEKLFFGSGTQLSVL.

DNA for the CDR3: TGTGCCAGCAGTGAGTTAGTCTGGGAGACCCAGTACTTC. It translates to CASSELVWETQYF. The chain couples TRBV2 to TRBJ2-5; D unresolved. This CDR3 has 13 amino acids. From germline, CDR1 is SNHLY and CDR2 FYNNEI. Trimming cost V 3 bases and J 5 bases, with 10 bases left between them.

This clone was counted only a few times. As DNA, the CDR3 is TGTGCCTGGAGTGCGGAGGGATTACCGAATTCACCCCTCCACTTT. Residues: CAWSAEGLPNSPLHF. The chain has TRBV30 and TRBJ1-6; no definite D call. The CDR3 covers 15 residues. Germline V CDR1 and CDR2: GTSNPN, SVGIG (reference sequence). V shed 1 base and J shed 7 bases, with 14 bases lying between them.

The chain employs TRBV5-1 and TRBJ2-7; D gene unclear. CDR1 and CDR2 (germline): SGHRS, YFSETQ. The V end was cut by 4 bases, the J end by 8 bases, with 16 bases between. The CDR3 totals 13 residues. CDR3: CASSPADPQQQYF. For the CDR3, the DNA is TGCGCCAGCAGCCCCGCGGATCCGCAGCAGCAGTACTTC.

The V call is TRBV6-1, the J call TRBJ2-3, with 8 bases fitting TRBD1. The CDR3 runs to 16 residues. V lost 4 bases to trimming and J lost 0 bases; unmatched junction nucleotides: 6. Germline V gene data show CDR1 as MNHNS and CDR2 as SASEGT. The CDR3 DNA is TGTGCCAGCAGTGCCCAGGGGACAGGTAGCACAGATACGCAGTATTTT. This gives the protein CASSAQGTGSTDTQYF.

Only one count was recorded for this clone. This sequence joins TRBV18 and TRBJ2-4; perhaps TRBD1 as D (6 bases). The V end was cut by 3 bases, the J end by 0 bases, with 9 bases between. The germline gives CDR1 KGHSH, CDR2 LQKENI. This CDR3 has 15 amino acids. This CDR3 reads CASSPDSLAKNIQYF. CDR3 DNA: TGTGCCAGCTCACCGGACAGTCTAGCCAAAAACATTCAGTACTTC. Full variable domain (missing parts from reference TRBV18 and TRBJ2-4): NAGVMQNPRHLVRRRGQEARLRCSPMKGHSHVYWYRQLPEEGLKFMVYLQKENIIDESGMPKERFSAEFPKEGPSILRIQQVVRGDSAAYFCASSPDSLAKNIQYFGAGTRLSVL.

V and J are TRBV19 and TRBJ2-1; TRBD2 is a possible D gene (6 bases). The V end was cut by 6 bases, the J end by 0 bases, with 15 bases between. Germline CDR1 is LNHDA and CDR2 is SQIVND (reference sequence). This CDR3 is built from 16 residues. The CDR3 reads CASRQEAGASYNEQFF. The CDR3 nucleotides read TGTGCCAGTAGACAAGAAGCGGGCGCCTCCTACAATGAGCAGTTCTTC. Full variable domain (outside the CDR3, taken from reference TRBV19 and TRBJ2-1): DGGITQSPKYLFRKEGQNVTLSCEQNLNHDAMYWYRQDPGQGLRLIYYSQIVNDFQKGDIAEGYSVSREKKESFPLTVTSAQKNPTAFYLCASRQEAGASYNEQFFGPGTRLTVL.

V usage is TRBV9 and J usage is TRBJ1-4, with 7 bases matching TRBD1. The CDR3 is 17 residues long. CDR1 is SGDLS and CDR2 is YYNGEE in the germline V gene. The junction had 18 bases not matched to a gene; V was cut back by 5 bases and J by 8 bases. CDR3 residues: CASRDHHRQGPTEKLFF. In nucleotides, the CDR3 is TGTGCCAGCAGAGATCATCACCGACAGGGTCCTACGGAAAAACTGTTTTTT.

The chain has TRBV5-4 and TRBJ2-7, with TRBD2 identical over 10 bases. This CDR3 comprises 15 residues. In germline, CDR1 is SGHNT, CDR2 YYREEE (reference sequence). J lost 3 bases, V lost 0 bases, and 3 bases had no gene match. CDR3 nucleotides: TGTGCCAGCAGCTTGGGGCTAGCGGGGGTCTACGAGCAGTACTTC. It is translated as CASSLGLAGVYEQYF.

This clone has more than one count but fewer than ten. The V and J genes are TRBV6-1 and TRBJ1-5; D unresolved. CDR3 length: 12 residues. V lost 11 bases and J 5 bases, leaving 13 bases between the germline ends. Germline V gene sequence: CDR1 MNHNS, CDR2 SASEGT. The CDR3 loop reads CAGSGGDQPQHF. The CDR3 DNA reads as TGTGCCGGGTCCGGCGGGGATCAGCCCCAGCATTTT.

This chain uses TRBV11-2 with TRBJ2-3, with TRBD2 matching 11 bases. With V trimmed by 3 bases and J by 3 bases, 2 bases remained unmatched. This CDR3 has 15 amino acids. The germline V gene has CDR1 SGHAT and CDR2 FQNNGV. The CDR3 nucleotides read TGTGCCAGCAGCTTTGGGACTAGCGGTACAGATACGCAGTATTTT. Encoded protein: CASSFGTSGTDTQYF.

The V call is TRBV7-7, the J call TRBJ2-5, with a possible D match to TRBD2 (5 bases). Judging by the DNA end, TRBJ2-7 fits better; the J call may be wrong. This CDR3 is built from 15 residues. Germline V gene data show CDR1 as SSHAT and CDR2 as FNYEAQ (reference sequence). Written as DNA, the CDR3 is TGTGCCAGCAGCCCCGGACTCGAGAGCTCCTACGAGCAGTACTTC. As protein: CASSPGLESSYEQYF.

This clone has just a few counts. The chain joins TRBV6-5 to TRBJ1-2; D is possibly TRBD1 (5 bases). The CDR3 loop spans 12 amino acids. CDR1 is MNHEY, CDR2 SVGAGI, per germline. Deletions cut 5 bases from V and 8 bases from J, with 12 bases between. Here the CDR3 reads CASSQGSRGYTF. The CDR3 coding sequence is TGTGCCAGCAGTCAGGGTTCGAGGGGCTACACCTTC.

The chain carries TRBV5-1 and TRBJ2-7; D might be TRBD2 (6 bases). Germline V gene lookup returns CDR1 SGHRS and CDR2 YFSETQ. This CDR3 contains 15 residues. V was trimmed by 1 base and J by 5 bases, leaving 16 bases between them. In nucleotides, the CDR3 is TGCGCCAGCAGCTTGAGCGGGCCCACCCTGAACGAGCAGTACTTC. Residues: CASSLSGPTLNEQYF.

The CDR3 DNA reads TGCGCCAGCAGCCAAGAAGGCGCCAATGAGCAGTTCTTC. Its translation: CASSQEGANEQFF. The chain is built from TRBV4-3 and TRBJ2-1, with D unclear. Trimming took 0 bases from V and 6 from J, leaving 6 bases between them. This CDR3 spans 13 amino acids. Germline CDR1 is LGHNA and CDR2 is YSLEER.

This CDR3 is CASSQEAADTYEQYF. DNA for the CDR3: TGTGCCAGCAGCCAAGAGGCTGCAGACACCTACGAGCAGTACTTC. The chain carries TRBV14 and TRBJ2-7; no clear D. This CDR3 contains 15 residues. Per germline, CDR1 SGHDN and CDR2 FVKESK. V was shortened by 0 bases and J by 2 bases, with 11 bases between the two germline ends. Looking up the rest from reference TRBV14 and TRBJ2-7 gives the full variable domain: EAGVTQFPSHSVIEKGQTVTLRCDPISGHDNLYWYRRVMGKEIKFLLHFVKESKQDESGMPNNRFLAERTGGTYSTLKVQPAELEDSGVYFCASSQEAADTYEQYFGPGTRLTVT.

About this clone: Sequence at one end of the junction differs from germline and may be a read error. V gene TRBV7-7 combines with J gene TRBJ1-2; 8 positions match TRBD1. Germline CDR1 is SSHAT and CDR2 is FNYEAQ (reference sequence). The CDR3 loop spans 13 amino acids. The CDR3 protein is CASSLEFGQGVTF. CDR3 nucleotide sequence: TGTGCTAGCAGCTTAGAGTTCGGACAGGGTGTAACCTTC.

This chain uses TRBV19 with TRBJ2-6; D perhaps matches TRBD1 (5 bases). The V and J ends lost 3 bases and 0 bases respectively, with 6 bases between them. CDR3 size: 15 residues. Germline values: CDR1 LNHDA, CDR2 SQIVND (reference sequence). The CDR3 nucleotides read TGTGCCAGTAGTATTCAGGGCTCTGGGGCCAACGTCCTGACTTTC. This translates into CASSIQGSGANVLTF. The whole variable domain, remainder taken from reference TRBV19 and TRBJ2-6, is DGGITQSPKYLFRKEGQNVTLSCEQNLNHDAMYWYRQDPGQGLRLIYYSQIVNDFQKGDIAEGYSVSREKKESFPLTVTSAQKNPTAFYLCASSIQGSGANVLTFGAGSRLTVL.